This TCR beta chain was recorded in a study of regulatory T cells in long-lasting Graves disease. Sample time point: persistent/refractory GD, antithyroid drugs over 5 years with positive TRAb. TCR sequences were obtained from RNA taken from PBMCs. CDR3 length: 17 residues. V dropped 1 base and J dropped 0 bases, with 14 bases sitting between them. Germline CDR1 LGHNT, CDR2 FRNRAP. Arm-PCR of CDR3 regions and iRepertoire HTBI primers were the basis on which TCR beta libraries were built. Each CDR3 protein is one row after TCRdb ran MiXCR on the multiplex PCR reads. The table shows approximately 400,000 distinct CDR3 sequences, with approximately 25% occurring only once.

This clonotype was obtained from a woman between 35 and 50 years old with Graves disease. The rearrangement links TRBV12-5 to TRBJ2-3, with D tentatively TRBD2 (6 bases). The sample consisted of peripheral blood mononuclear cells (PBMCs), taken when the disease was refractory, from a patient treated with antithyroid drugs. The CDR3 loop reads CASGLDQSGDSTDTQYF. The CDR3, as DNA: TGTGCTAGTGGTTTGGACCAGTCGGGGGATAGCACAGATACGCAGTATTTT.